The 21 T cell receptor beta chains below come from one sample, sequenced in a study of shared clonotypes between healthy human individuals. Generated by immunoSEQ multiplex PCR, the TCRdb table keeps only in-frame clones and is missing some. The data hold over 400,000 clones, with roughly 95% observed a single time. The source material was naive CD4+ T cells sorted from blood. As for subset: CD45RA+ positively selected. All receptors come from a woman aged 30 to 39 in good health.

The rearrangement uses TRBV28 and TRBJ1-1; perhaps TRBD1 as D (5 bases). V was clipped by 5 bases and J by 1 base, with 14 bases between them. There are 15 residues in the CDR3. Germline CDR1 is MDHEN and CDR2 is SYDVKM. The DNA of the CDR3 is TGTGCCAGCAGTCCAGTGGGAGGACAGAACACTGAAGCTTTCTTT. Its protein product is CASSPVGGQNTEAFF. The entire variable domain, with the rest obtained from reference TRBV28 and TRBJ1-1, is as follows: DVKVTQSSRYLVKRTGEKVFLECVQDMDHENMFWYRQDPGLGLRLIYFSYDVKMKEKGDIPEGYSVSREKKERFSLILESASTNQTSMYLCASSPVGGQNTEAFFGQGTRLTVV.

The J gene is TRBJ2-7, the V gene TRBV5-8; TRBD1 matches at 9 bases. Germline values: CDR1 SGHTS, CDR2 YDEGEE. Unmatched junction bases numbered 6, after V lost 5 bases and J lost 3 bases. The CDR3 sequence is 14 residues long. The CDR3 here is CASRKGQGIYEQYF. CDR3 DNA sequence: TGTGCCAGCAGGAAGGGACAGGGAATCTACGAGCAGTACTTC.

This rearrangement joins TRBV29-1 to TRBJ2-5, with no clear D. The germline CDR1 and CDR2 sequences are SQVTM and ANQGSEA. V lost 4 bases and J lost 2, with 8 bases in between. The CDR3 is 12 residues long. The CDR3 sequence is CSVVYRQETQYF. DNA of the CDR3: TGCAGCGTTGTCTACAGACAAGAGACCCAGTACTTC.

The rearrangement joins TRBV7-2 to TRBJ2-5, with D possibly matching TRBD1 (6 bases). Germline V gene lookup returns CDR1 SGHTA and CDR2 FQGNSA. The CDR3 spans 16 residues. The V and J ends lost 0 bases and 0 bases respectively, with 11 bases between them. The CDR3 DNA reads TGTGCCAGCAGCTTAGCCTTAGGACAGAACCAAGAGACCCAGTACTTC. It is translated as CASSLALGQNQETQYF.

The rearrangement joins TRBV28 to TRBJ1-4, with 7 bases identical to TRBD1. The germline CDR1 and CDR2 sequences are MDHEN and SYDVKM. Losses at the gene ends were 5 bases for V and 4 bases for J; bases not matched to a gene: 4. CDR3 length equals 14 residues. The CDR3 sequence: CASSPTGLNEKLFF. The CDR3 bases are TGTGCCAGCAGTCCGACAGGGCTTAATGAAAAACTGTTTTTT.

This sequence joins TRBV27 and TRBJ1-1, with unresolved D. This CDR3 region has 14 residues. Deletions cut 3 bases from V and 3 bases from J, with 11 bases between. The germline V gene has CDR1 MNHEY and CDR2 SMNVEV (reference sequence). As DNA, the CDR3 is TGTGCCAGCAGTTTCCGGGGTTACCACACTGAAGCTTTCTTT. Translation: CASSFRGYHTEAFF.

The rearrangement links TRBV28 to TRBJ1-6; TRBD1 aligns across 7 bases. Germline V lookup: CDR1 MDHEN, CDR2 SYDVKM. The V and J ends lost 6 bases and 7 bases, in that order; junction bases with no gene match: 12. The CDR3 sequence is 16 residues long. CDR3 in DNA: TGTGCCAGCAGCCCATCAGGACAGGTCCCCAATTCACCCCTCCACTTT. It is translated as CASSPSGQVPNSPLHF.

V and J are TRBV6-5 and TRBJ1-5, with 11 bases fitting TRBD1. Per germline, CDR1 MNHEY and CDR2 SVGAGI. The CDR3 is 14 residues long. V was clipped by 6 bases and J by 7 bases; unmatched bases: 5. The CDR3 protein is CASRAGQGEQPQHF. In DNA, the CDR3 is TGTGCCAGCAGGGCGGGACAGGGGGAACAGCCCCAGCATTTT.

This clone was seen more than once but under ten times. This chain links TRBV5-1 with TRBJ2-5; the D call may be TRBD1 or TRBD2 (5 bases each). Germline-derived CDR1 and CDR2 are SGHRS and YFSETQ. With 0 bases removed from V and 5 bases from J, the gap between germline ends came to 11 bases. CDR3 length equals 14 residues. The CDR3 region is CASSLGGAMETQYF. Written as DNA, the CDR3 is TGCGCCAGCAGCTTGGGAGGGGCGATGGAGACCCAGTACTTC.

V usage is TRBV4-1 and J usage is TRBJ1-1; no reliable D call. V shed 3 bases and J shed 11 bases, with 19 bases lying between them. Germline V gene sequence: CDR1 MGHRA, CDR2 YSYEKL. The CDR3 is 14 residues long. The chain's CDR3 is CASSQPREQPTAFF. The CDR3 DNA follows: TGCGCCAGCAGCCAGCCGCGGGAGCAGCCGACGGCTTTCTTT.

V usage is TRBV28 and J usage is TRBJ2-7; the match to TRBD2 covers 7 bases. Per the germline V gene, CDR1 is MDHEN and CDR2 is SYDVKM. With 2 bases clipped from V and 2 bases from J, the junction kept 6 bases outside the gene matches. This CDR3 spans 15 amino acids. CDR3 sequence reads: CASSLGRGLAYEQYF. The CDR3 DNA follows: TGTGCCAGCAGTTTAGGGAGGGGTCTGGCCTACGAGCAGTACTTC.

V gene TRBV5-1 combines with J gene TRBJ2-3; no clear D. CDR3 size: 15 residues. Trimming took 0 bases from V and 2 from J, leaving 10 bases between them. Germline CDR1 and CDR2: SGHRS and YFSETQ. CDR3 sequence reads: CASSLAGKTTDTQYF. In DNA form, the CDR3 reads TGCGCCAGCAGCTTGGCCGGCAAAACCACAGATACGCAGTATTTT.

The CDR3 here is CASSAQETQYF. In DNA, the CDR3 is TGTGCCAGCAGCGCCCAAGAGACCCAGTACTTC. The V call is TRBV11-2, the J call TRBJ2-5, with D unresolved. Looked up from germline, CDR1 is SGHAT and CDR2 is FQNNGV. The CDR3 length is 11 residues. The V end lost 5 bases, the J end lost 1 base, and 2 bases lay between the germline ends.

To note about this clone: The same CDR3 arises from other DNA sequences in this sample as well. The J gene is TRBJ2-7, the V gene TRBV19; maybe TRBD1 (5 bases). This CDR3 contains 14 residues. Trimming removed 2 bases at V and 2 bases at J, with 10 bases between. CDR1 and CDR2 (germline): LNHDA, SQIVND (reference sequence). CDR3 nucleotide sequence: TGTGCCAGTAGTATACGGCAGGGCGCCTACGAGCAGTACTTC. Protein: CASSIRQGAYEQYF.

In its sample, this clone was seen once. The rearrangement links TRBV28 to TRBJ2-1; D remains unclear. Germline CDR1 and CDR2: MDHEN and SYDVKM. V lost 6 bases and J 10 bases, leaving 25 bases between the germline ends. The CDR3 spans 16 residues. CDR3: CASSQPDPAIVMEQFF. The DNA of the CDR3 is TGTGCCAGCAGCCAACCTGACCCCGCTATAGTAATGGAGCAGTTCTTC.

CDR3: CAWSTGGFGYTF. Written as DNA, the CDR3 is TGTGCCTGGAGTACAGGGGGTTTTGGCTACACCTTC. The chain couples TRBV30 to TRBJ1-2; TRBD1 matches 8 bases. Germline CDR1 GTSNPN, CDR2 SVGIG (reference sequence). V dropped 2 bases and J dropped 7; count of bases not matched to a gene: 3. The length of the CDR3 is 12 residues.

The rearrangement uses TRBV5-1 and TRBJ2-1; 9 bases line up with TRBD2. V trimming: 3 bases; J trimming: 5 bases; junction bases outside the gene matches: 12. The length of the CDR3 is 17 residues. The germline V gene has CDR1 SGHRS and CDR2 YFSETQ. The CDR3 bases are TGCGCCAGCAGCTCTCATCTTAGCGGGAGTGGGGACAATGAGCAGTTCTTC. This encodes CASSSHLSGSGDNEQFF.

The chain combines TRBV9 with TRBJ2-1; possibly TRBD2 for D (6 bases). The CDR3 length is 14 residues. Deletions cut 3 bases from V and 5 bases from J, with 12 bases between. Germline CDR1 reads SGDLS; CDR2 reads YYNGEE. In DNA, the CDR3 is TGTGCCAGCAGCGAGCGGGTCGGGAACAATGAGCAGTTCTTC. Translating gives CASSERVGNNEQFF.

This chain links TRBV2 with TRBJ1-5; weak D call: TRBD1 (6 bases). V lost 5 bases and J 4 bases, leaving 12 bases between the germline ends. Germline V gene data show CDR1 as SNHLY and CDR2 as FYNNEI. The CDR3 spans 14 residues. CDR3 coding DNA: TGTGCCAGCAGTAAAAGACAGGCGAATCAGCCCCAGCATTTT. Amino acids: CASSKRQANQPQHF.

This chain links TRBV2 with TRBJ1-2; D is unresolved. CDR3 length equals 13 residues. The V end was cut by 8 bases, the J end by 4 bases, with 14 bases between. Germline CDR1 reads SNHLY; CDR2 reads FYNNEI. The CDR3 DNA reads TGTGCCAGCTTTATGACCCTGGCCTATGGCTACACCTTC. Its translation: CASFMTLAYGYTF.

Here the CDR3 DNA reads TGTGCCAGCAGCCTTGGGTATCGGAGCTCCTACGAGCAGTACTTC. Residues: CASSLGYRSSYEQYF. The chain recombines TRBV9 with TRBJ2-7, with D unclear. Germline V lookup: CDR1 SGDLS, CDR2 YYNGEE. CDR3 length: 15 amino acids. Trimming stripped 4 bases from V and 0 bases from J, with 14 bases between.